One and the same sample provided the 28 T cell receptor beta chains below, sequenced in a study of radiation and T cells in renal cell carcinoma. This table comes from immunoSEQ multiplex PCR, and its TCRdb copy is limited to in-frame clones, with some not included. Of 70,000 or so clones in the sample, 82% are singletons; the top ten hold 5.8%. Sample time point: blood 2 weeks post-SBRT. Treatment reported: 15 Gy SBRT to primary tumor, nephrectomy 4 weeks later. Here the sequenced sample was blood, taken from a patient whose treatment included radiotherapy and nephrectomy. These receptors were taken from a man aged 55-75 years with renal cell carcinoma.

This chain connects TRBV5-1 to TRBJ1-4; D is possibly TRBD1 (5 bases). V lost 4 bases and J 7 bases, leaving 17 bases between the germline ends. The length of the CDR3 is 15 residues. Germline V lookup: CDR1 SGHRS, CDR2 YFSETQ. The CDR3 is CASSPREGLGEKLFF. CDR3 coding DNA: TGCGCCAGCAGCCCTCGGGAGGGGCTGGGTGAAAAACTGTTTTTT. Full variable domain (remainder filled in from reference TRBV5-1 and TRBJ1-4): KAGVTQTPRYLIKTRGQQVTLSCSPISGHRSVSWYQQTPGQGLQFLFEYFSETQRNKGNFPGRFSGRQFSNSRSEMNVSTLELGDSALYLCASSPREGLGEKLFFGSGTQLSVL.

This clone was observed a handful of times. The chain is built from TRBV27 and TRBJ1-1; 9 bases agree with TRBD1. CDR1 MNHEY and CDR2 SMNVEV come from the germline V gene (reference sequence). This CDR3 comprises 14 residues. Trimming at V came to 6 bases and at J to 1 base, leaving 3 bases not matched to a gene. The CDR3 sequence is CASRQGQGNTEAFF. The CDR3 DNA is TGTGCCAGCAGGCAGGGACAGGGGAACACTGAAGCTTTCTTT.

There are a few counts of this clone. V is TRBV19 and J is TRBJ2-3, with 9 bases identical to TRBD2. V was clipped by 3 bases and J by 4 bases; unmatched bases: 11. The CDR3 runs 17 residues. CDR1 and CDR2 from the germline V gene are LNHDA and SQIVND (reference sequence). Written as DNA, the CDR3 is TGTGCCAGTAGTATCATAAGAGCGGGAGGACGAGCAGATACGCAGTATTTT. Amino acids: CASSIIRAGGRADTQYF.

The chain combines TRBV11-2 with TRBJ1-2, with D possibly matching TRBD1 (6 bases). V dropped 4 bases and J dropped 6 bases, with 18 bases sitting between them. Germline V lookup: CDR1 SGHAT, CDR2 FQNNGV. This CDR3 region has 15 residues. The CDR3 protein is CASSSGARMEDGYTF. CDR3 sequence (DNA): TGTGCCAGCAGCTCAGGGGCGCGAATGGAAGATGGCTACACCTTC.

The chain employs TRBV6-1 and TRBJ1-2, with D perhaps TRBD1 (5 bases). The CDR3 is 13 amino acids. Germline loops: CDR1 MNHNS, CDR2 SASEGT. The V gene lost 7 bases and the J gene lost 4 bases, with 13 bases spanning the gap. CDR3 sequence: CASILDISYGYTF. The CDR3 bases are TGTGCCAGCATCTTGGACATATCCTATGGCTACACCTTC.

The chain uses TRBV28 and TRBJ2-5; D is unresolved. The CDR3 runs 12 residues. The germline V and J ends were trimmed by 3 bases and 5 bases, with 7 bases remaining between them. The germline CDR1 and CDR2 sequences are MDHEN and SYDVKM. As DNA, the CDR3 is TGTGCCAGCAGTTTTAATAGGGAGACCCAGTACTTC. It specifies CASSFNRETQYF. The variable domain in full, completed from reference TRBV28 and TRBJ2-5, reads DVKVTQSSRYLVKRTGEKVFLECVQDMDHENMFWYRQDPGLGLRLIYFSYDVKMKEKGDIPEGYSVSREKKERFSLILESASTNQTSMYLCASSFNRETQYFGPGTRLLVL.

The rearrangement uses TRBV11-2 and TRBJ2-7; 11 bases line up with TRBD2. Trimming at V came to 3 bases and at J to 6 bases, leaving 4 bases not matched to a gene. The CDR3 contains 14 residues. CDR1 is SGHAT and CDR2 is FQNNGV in the germline V gene. The CDR3 DNA reads as TGTGCCAGCAGCTTTCTACTAGCGGGAGTCGAGCAGTACTTC. Protein product: CASSFLLAGVEQYF. The full variable domain, its missing parts supplied by reference TRBV11-2 and TRBJ2-7, is EAGVAQSPRYKIIEKRQSVAFWCNPISGHATLYWYQQILGQGPKLLIQFQNNGVVDDSQLPKDRFSAERLKGVDSTLKIQPAKLEDSAVYLCASSFLLAGVEQYFGPGTRLTVT.

The chain recombines TRBV28 with TRBJ2-7; TRBD1 matches at 12 bases. Germline V lookup: CDR1 MDHEN, CDR2 SYDVKM. The junction had 8 bases not matched to a gene; V was cut back by 2 bases and J by 6 bases. CDR3 length: 16 amino acids. The CDR3 spells CASSLAPGTGGSEQYF. CDR3 in DNA: TGTGCCAGCAGTTTAGCCCCCGGGACAGGGGGCTCCGAGCAGTACTTC.

V gene TRBV4-1 combines with J gene TRBJ2-5, with D perhaps TRBD1 (6 bases). The CDR3 has 15 amino acids. The V gene lost 0 bases and the J gene lost 1 base, with 9 bases spanning the gap. Germline CDR1 and CDR2: MGHRA and YSYEKL. DNA for the CDR3: TGCGCCAGCAGCCAAGATTCCAGGGGCCAAGAGACCCAGTACTTC. Encoded protein: CASSQDSRGQETQYF.

CDR3 in amino acids: CASRLGQGLTDQPQHF. DNA for the CDR3: TGTGCCAGTAGGTTGGGACAGGGACTAACGGATCAGCCCCAGCATTTT. The chain has TRBV19 and TRBJ1-5; TRBD1 aligns across 9 bases. The V segment lost 6 bases and the J segment 5 bases; nucleotides outside the gene matches: 11. This CDR3 spans 16 amino acids. Germline loops: CDR1 LNHDA, CDR2 SQIVND (reference sequence).

The rearrangement joins TRBV4-1 to TRBJ1-3, with 7 bases identical to TRBD1. The CDR3 has 17 amino acids. CDR1 and CDR2 from the germline V gene are MGHRA and YSYEKL. V lost 0 bases and J lost 1; bases outside the gene matches: 6. In DNA, the CDR3 is TGCGCCAGCAGCCAAGATGGGAAGACAGGGTCTGGAAACACCATATATTTT. This gives the protein CASSQDGKTGSGNTIYF.

In its sample, this clone was seen once. This rearrangement joins TRBV19 to TRBJ1-5; D is unclear. This CDR3 comprises 14 residues. Germline lookup yields CDR1 LNHDA and CDR2 SQIVND (reference sequence). Trimming took 1 base from V and 8 from J, leaving 12 bases between them. The CDR3 loop reads CASSIAPRGEPQHF. CDR3 sequence (DNA): TGTGCCAGTAGTATAGCCCCCCGTGGAGAGCCCCAGCATTTT.

The J gene is TRBJ2-7, the V gene TRBV7-2; TRBD1 aligns across 9 bases. Unmatched junction bases numbered 11, after V lost 4 bases and J lost 7 bases. CDR1 and CDR2 (germline): SGHTA, FQGNSA. The CDR3 length is 15 residues. CDR3 sequence reads: CASSSLGTGRLEQYF. The CDR3 bases are TGTGCCAGCAGCTCCCTGGGGACAGGGAGGTTAGAGCAGTACTTC.

The V and J genes are TRBV6-1 and TRBJ2-5; D possibly corresponds to TRBD1 (5 bases). The CDR3 is 18 residues long. V lost 4 bases and J 2 bases, leaving 23 bases between the germline ends. The germline gives CDR1 MNHNS, CDR2 SASEGT. The DNA of the CDR3 is TGTGCCAGCAGTGGGTCATTGCAGTATCCGCAGGGTCAAGAGACCCAGTACTTC. Encoded protein: CASSGSLQYPQGQETQYF.

J is TRBJ2-7 and V is TRBV19; D perhaps matches TRBD1 (6 bases). The V end was cut by 4 bases, the J end by 3 bases, with 13 bases between. The CDR3 spans 14 residues. The V gene's germline CDR1 is LNHDA and CDR2 SQIVND (reference sequence). CDR3 region: CASSRGQGHYEQYF. Written as DNA, the CDR3 is TGTGCCAGTAGTAGGGGACAAGGACACTACGAGCAGTACTTC.

The table lists this clone with a count of one. The chain has TRBV5-1 and TRBJ2-3; D possibly corresponds to TRBD1 (6 bases). CDR3 size: 17 residues. CDR1 and CDR2 (germline): SGHRS, YFSETQ. The germline V and J ends were trimmed by 0 bases and 2 bases, with 16 bases remaining between them. The CDR3 DNA reads as TGCGCCAGCAGCTTGGCACAGGGCGGGTGGATCACAGATACGCAGTATTTT. Its translation: CASSLAQGGWITDTQYF.

The J gene is TRBJ2-2, the V gene TRBV7-2; D is tentatively TRBD1 or TRBD2 (5 bases each). V gave up 5 bases and J gave up 7 bases, with 17 bases separating them. This CDR3 region has 15 residues. Germline loops: CDR1 SGHTA, CDR2 FQGNSA. CDR3 sequence: CASSKRGRVSGELFF. CDR3 DNA sequence: TGTGCCAGCAGCAAGAGGGGCAGGGTCAGCGGGGAGCTGTTTTTT.

The chain employs TRBV10-2 and TRBJ1-5; 11 bases align to TRBD1. The length of the CDR3 is 14 residues. Trimming cost V 7 bases and J 6 bases; bases outside gene matches: 5. The germline gives CDR1 WSHSY, CDR2 SAAADI. Here the CDR3 reads CASMDRGRFQPQHF. The CDR3 coding sequence is TGCGCCAGCATGGACAGGGGGCGGTTTCAGCCCCAGCATTTT.

CDR3 region: CASSEPSGRGTDTQYF. The CDR3 DNA reads as TGCGCCAGCAGTGAGCCTAGCGGGAGGGGCACAGATACGCAGTATTTT. This rearrangement joins TRBV10-2 to TRBJ2-3; 12 bases agree with TRBD2. The CDR3 covers 16 residues. V lost 2 bases to trimming and J lost 1 base; unmatched junction nucleotides: 1. Germline assignment: CDR1 WSHSY and CDR2 SAAADI.

This clone was observed a few times. V and J are TRBV10-3 and TRBJ1-1; D uncertain. The CDR3 runs 11 residues. Per germline, CDR1 ENHRY and CDR2 SYGVKD. Trimming removed 2 bases from V and 9 bases from J, with 7 bases in between. CDR3 residues: CAISETDKAFF. In nucleotides, the CDR3 is TGTGCCATCAGTGAGACCGATAAAGCTTTCTTT.

This rearrangement joins TRBV28 to TRBJ2-4; tentatively, D is TRBD1 or TRBD2 (5 bases each). This CDR3 has 14 residues. V was clipped by 2 bases and J by 9 bases, with 14 bases between them. Germline V gives CDR1 MDHEN, CDR2 SYDVKM. This CDR3 is CASSLQGSVVIQYF. The CDR3 nucleotides are TGTGCCAGCAGTTTACAGGGTAGCGTAGTCATTCAGTACTTC.

The chain employs TRBV7-8 and TRBJ2-1, with 7 bases fitting TRBD2. There are 16 residues in the CDR3. Germline CDR1 SGHVS, CDR2 FQNEAQ. V trimming: 1 base; J trimming: 10 bases; junction bases outside the gene matches: 13. The chain's CDR3 is CASSLVLGTKTGEQFF. CDR3 nucleotide sequence: TGTGCCAGCAGCTTAGTTCTAGGGACTAAAACAGGAGAGCAGTTCTTC.

The chain couples TRBV7-2 to TRBJ2-5; D uncertain. The CDR3 runs 14 residues. The V gene lost 1 base and the J gene lost 1 base, with 7 bases spanning the gap. Germline CDR1 SGHTA, CDR2 FQGNSA. In DNA, the CDR3 is TGTGCCAGCAGCTTAGTTTTCAGCCAAGAGACCCAGTACTTC. This translates into CASSLVFSQETQYF.

CDR3 coding DNA: TGTGCCAGCAGTTTATCAGTTTCTCCCTACGAGCAGTACTTC. Residues: CASSLSVSPYEQYF. The chain combines TRBV28 with TRBJ2-7; D remains ambiguous. The germline gives CDR1 MDHEN, CDR2 SYDVKM. V was cut by 1 base and J by 2 bases, with 9 bases left in between. The CDR3 sequence is 14 residues long.

The J gene is TRBJ2-7, the V gene TRBV28; D gene unclear. V was pared by 5 bases and J by 2 bases, with 7 bases between. In germline, CDR1 is MDHEN, CDR2 SYDVKM. The CDR3 spans 12 residues. As DNA, the CDR3 is TGTGCCAGCAGTCGATGGGCCTACGAGCAGTACTTC. This translates into CASSRWAYEQYF.

This sequence joins TRBV28 and TRBJ1-1; possibly TRBD1 for D (6 bases). Germline V CDR1 and CDR2: MDHEN, SYDVKM. The germline V and J ends were trimmed by 6 bases and 0 bases, with 11 bases remaining between them. There are 14 residues in the CDR3. This chain's CDR3 is CASRVTGLNTEAFF. Written as DNA, the CDR3 is TGTGCCAGCAGGGTTACAGGGTTGAACACTGAAGCTTTCTTT. Full variable domain (rest looked up from reference TRBV28 and TRBJ1-1): DVKVTQSSRYLVKRTGEKVFLECVQDMDHENMFWYRQDPGLGLRLIYFSYDVKMKEKGDIPEGYSVSREKKERFSLILESASTNQTSMYLCASRVTGLNTEAFFGQGTRLTVV.

This chain connects TRBV2 to TRBJ1-4, with 7 bases identical to TRBD1. Germline V gene lookup returns CDR1 SNHLY and CDR2 FYNNEI. The CDR3 is made up of 16 amino acids. V lost 10 bases to trimming and J lost 1 base; unmatched junction nucleotides: 12. The CDR3 DNA follows: TGTGCCACCCAGACAGGGAATTTAGGAACTAATGAAAAACTGTTTTTT. This translates into CATQTGNLGTNEKLFF. Filled out from reference TRBV2 and TRBJ1-4, the complete variable domain reads EPEVTQTPSHQVTQMGQEVILRCVPISNHLYFYWYRQILGQKVEFLVSFYNNEISEKSEIFDDQFSVERPDGSNFTLKIRSTKLEDSAMYFCATQTGNLGTNEKLFFGSGTQLSVL.

In DNA form, the CDR3 reads TGTGCCAGCAGCTTTGGTTCCTACAATGAGCAGTTCTTC. Translated: CASSFGSYNEQFF. This chain connects TRBV5-6 to TRBJ2-1; D gene ambiguous. The CDR3 covers 13 residues. V was shortened by 2 bases and J by 1 base, with 4 bases between the two germline ends. In germline, CDR1 is SGHDT, CDR2 YYEEEE.